This record concerns one T cell receptor beta chain sequence. Its antigen is currently unknown. Amplified TCR beta CDR3 regions were obtained using RNA transcripts as template. HTBI primers were employed in first-round RT-PCR, then a second-round multiplex PCR followed. TCRdb ran MiXCR on the multiplex PCR reads and lists one entry per CDR3 protein. Here the sample spans over a million distinct CDR3 sequences, about two fifths being singletons. Patients in the hyperthyroidism group, adults aged 18 to 65, were newly diagnosed, under 2 months' duration. This entry comes from a study of Graves' ophthalmopathy and Graves' hyperthyroidism. The overall study: Cases classed as stable hyperthyroidism had no ophthalmopathy within 18 months of follow-up. General observations from the study: Detected in blood as well were most expanded thyroid clonotypes with frequency above 0.001. With a specificity of around 76% and a sensitivity of 70% to 71%, the model predicted ophthalmopathy progression.

The TCR was taken from an adult man with Graves' hyperthyroidism. Specimen: peripheral blood or thyroid tissue (not recorded which).

The CDR3 spells CASSVLAGASTDTQYF. The CDR3 nucleotides are TGTGCCAGCAGTGTCCTAGCGGGCGCTAGCACAGATACGCAGTATTTT. The chain joins TRBV2 to TRBJ2-3; 8 bases agree with TRBD2. CDR1 and CDR2 (germline): SNHLY, FYNNEI. The CDR3 is made up of 16 amino acids. The ends lost 4 bases at V and 0 bases at J; junction bases unmatched: 6.